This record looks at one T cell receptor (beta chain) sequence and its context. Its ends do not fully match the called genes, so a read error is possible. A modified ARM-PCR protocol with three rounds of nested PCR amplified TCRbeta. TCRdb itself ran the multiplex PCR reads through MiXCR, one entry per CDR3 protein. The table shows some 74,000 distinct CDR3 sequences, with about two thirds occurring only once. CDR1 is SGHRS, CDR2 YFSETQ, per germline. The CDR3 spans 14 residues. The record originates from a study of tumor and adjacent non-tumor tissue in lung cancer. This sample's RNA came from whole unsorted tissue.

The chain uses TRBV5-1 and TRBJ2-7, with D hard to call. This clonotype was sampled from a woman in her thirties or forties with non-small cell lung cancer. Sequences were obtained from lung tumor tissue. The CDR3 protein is CASSPILRSYKQYF. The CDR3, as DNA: TGCGCCAGCAGCCCAATCCTGCGTTCCTACAAGCAGTACTTC.